Listed below are T cell receptor beta chains from one sample, sequenced in a study of cytomegalovirus exposure and HLA in healthy donors. This table comes from immunoSEQ multiplex PCR, and its TCRdb copy is limited to in-frame clones, with some not included. The sample includes over 100,000 clones. The sample taken for sequencing was PBMCs. These receptors were taken from a man aged 40-50 years in good health and CMV-seropositive. Each CDR3 is given with its conserved first and last residue. D genes are given only for firm matches.

D: .; J: TRBJ2-7; V: TRBV7-8; DNA: TGTGCCAGCAGCCAACTGACAGGCTACGAGCAGTACTTC; CDR3: CASSQLTGYEQYF
D: .; J: TRBJ1-1; V: TRBV7-9; DNA: TGTGCCAGCAGCTTAAGAGGGGGCACTGAAGCTTTCTTT; CDR3: CASSLRGGTEAFF
D: TRBD2; J: TRBJ2-2; V: TRBV6-1; DNA: TGTGCCAGCAGTGAATACTTTGGCGGGAGTTCGATAACCGGGGAGCTGTTTTTT; CDR3: CASSEYFGGSSITGELFF
D: .; J: TRBJ1-1; V: TRBV19; DNA: TGTGCCAGTAGTGGCAGGGGCCCTGAAGCTTTCTTT; CDR3: CASSGRGPEAFF
D: .; J: TRBJ2-3; V: TRBV19; DNA: TGTGCCAGTAGCCTGAGGGGGTGGGATACGCAGTATTTT; CDR3: CASSLRGWDTQYF
D: .; J: TRBJ2-1; V: TRBV5-5; DNA: TGTGCCAGCAGCTTGGGTGGGGCGTCCTACAATGAGCAGTTCTTC; CDR3: CASSLGGASYNEQFF
D: .; J: TRBJ2-7; V: TRBV11-2; DNA: TGTGCCAGCAGCCCGAGAGGACAGATTTACTACGAGCAGTACTTC; CDR3: CASSPRGQIYYEQYF
D: TRBD2; J: TRBJ2-1; V: TRBV4-1; DNA: TGCGCCAGCAACCTCGGGAGCGGGAGGGCCAATGAGCAGTTCTTC; CDR3: CASNLGSGRANEQFF
D: .; J: TRBJ2-3; V: TRBV5-1; DNA: TGCGCCAGCAGCTCGCTGTCAACTCCCCAAGATACGCAGTATTTT; CDR3: CASSSLSTPQDTQYF
D: .; J: TRBJ2-1; V: TRBV7-9; DNA: TGTGCCAGCACCCTCAGGGGGGACCCCCGGTTCTTC; CDR3: CASTLRGDPRFF
D: TRBD1; J: TRBJ2-3; V: TRBV5-6; DNA: TGTGCCAGCAGCAAACTGACAGGGGGCTCTACGGATACGCAGTATTTT; CDR3: CASSKLTGGSTDTQYF
D: TRBD1; J: TRBJ2-4; V: TRBV7-9; DNA: TGTGCCAGCAGCCCCGGGACAGGGAAGGGCAAAAACATTCAGTACTTC; CDR3: CASSPGTGKGKNIQYF
D: TRBD1; J: TRBJ1-5; V: TRBV2; DNA: TGTGCCAGCAGTGGTCGGACAGGGGGCAATCAGCCCCAGCATTTT; CDR3: CASSGRTGGNQPQHF
D: .; J: TRBJ1-1; V: TRBV20-1; DNA: TGCAGTGCCCAGGGAGGCACTGAAGCTTTCTTT; CDR3: CSAQGGTEAFF
D: .; J: TRBJ1-3; V: TRBV5-4; DNA: TGTGCCAGCAGCCGGGTTGATCTAGGTTTCTCTGGAAACACCATATATTTT; CDR3: CASSRVDLGFSGNTIYF
D: TRBD2; J: TRBJ2-2; V: TRBV28; DNA: TGTGCCAGCACCCCTAGCGGGAGGGGCACCGGGGAGCTGTTTTTT; CDR3: CASTPSGRGTGELFF
D: .; J: TRBJ1-1; V: TRBV27; DNA: TGTGCCAGCAGTTTAGGGGCAGGGATGGGAACGGCTTTCTTT; CDR3: CASSLGAGMGTAFF
D: TRBD1; J: TRBJ2-7; V: TRBV28; DNA: TGTGCCAGCAGTTTCCTCCCGACGGGACAGGGGGCTCGTGAGCAGTACTTC; CDR3: CASSFLPTGQGAREQYF
D: .; J: TRBJ2-1; V: TRBV28; DNA: TGTGCCAGCAGTTCCCCGGAGCCTTCGGGGAATGAGCAGTTCTTC; CDR3: CASSSPEPSGNEQFF
D: .; J: TRBJ2-7; V: TRBV6-5; DNA: TGTGCCAGCAGTCTTACAGGGCTGGACGAGCAGTACTTC; CDR3: CASSLTGLDEQYF
D: TRBD1; J: TRBJ2-1; V: TRBV6-1; DNA: TGTGCCAGCACTTTCGGGGACAGGATCTCCAATGAGCAGTTCTTC; CDR3: CASTFGDRISNEQFF
D: TRBD1; J: TRBJ2-1; V: TRBV7-2; DNA: TGTGCCAGCAGCTTGACAGGGAGCTCCTACAATGAGCAGTTCTTC; CDR3: CASSLTGSSYNEQFF
D: .; J: TRBJ1-4; V: TRBV7-9; DNA: TGTGCCAGCAGCTTAGCGGGTTACCGGGGGAGTGAAAAACTGTTTTTT; CDR3: CASSLAGYRGSEKLFF
D: TRBD1; J: TRBJ1-1; V: TRBV7-2; DNA: TGTGCCAGCAGCGTCGACAGGGCGAACACTGAAGCTTTCTTT; CDR3: CASSVDRANTEAFF
D: TRBD1; J: TRBJ2-7; V: TRBV30; DNA: TGTGCCTGGAGACAACCGGGACAGGGCTACGAGCAGTACTTC; CDR3: CAWRQPGQGYEQYF
D: TRBD2; J: TRBJ2-7; V: TRBV19; DNA: TGTGCCAGTAGTGTGAAAGCGGGAGTGAACTACGAGCAGTACTTC; CDR3: CASSVKAGVNYEQYF
D: TRBD1; J: TRBJ1-2; V: TRBV28; DNA: TGTGCCAGCAGCCTCGGACAGGGCGGTGGCTACACCTTC; CDR3: CASSLGQGGGYTF
D: TRBD1; J: TRBJ1-4; V: TRBV7-9; DNA: TGTGCCAGCGGACAGGCTAATGAAAAACTGTTTTTT; CDR3: CASGQANEKLFF
D: TRBD1; J: TRBJ1-1; V: TRBV5-4; DNA: TGTGCCAGCAGCTTGAGGGACAGGGGCCGACTCAACACTGAAGCTTTCTTT; CDR3: CASSLRDRGRLNTEAFF
D: .; J: TRBJ2-7; V: TRBV4-1; DNA: TGCGCCAGCAGCCCCGGGATTACCTACGAGCAGTACTTC; CDR3: CASSPGITYEQYF
D: TRBD1; J: TRBJ1-1; V: TRBV2; DNA: TGTGCCAGCAGTGGCAGGGGGTTTACTGAAGCTTTCTTT; CDR3: CASSGRGFTEAFF
D: .; J: TRBJ2-4; V: TRBV28; DNA: TGTGCCAGCAGTGAGAATGACAAAAACATTCAGTACTTC; CDR3: CASSENDKNIQYF
D: .; J: TRBJ2-2; V: TRBV10-1; DNA: TGCGCCAGCGGTCCCGGGAGAACCGGGGAGCTGTTTTTT; CDR3: CASGPGRTGELFF